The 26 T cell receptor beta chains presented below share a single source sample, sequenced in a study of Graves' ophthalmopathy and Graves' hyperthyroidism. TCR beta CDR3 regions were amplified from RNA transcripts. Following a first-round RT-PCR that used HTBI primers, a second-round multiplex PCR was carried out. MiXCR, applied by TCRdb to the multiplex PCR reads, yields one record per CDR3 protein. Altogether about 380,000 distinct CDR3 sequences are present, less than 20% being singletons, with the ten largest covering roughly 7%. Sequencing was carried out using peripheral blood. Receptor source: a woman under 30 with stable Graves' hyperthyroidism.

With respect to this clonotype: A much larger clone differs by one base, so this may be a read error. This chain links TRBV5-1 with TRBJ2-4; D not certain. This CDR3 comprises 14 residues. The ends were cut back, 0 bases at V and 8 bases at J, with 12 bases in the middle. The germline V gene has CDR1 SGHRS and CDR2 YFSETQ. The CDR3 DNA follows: TGCGCCAGCAGCTTGGGGATTACAGAAGACATTCAGTACTTC. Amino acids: CASSLGITEDIQYF.

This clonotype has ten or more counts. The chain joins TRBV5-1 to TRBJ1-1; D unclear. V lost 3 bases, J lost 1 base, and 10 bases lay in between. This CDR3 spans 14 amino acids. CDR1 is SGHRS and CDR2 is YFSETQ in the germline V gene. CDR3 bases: TGCGCCAGCAGCTGGCTAGAAGGGAACACTGAAGCTTTCTTT. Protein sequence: CASSWLEGNTEAFF.

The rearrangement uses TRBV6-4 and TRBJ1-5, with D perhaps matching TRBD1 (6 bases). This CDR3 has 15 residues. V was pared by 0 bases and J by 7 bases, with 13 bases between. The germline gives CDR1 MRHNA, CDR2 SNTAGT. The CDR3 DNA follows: TGTGCCAGCAGTGACTCGCGGCAGGGGCTCCAGCCCCAGCATTTT. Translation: CASSDSRQGLQPQHF.

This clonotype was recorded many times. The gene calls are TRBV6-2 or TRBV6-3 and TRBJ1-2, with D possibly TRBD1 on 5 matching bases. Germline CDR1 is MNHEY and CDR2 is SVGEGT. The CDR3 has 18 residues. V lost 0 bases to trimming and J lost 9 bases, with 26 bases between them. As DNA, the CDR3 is TGTGCCAGCAGTTACTCGAATCGCCCCAACCCAGGGAGGGTTCGCTACACCTTC. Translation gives CASSYSNRPNPGRVRYTF.

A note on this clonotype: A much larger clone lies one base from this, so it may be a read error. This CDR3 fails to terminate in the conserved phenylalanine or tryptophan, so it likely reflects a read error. The CDR3 loop reads CASSPGNSNTEAFL. Written as DNA, the CDR3 is TGTGCCAGCTCACCAGGGAACAGCAACACTGAAGCTTTCTTG. V is TRBV18 and J is TRBJ1-1, with D unresolved. V was shortened by 2 bases and J by 2 bases, with 9 bases between the two germline ends. The CDR3 has 14 residues. Germline CDR1 and CDR2: KGHSH and LQKENI.

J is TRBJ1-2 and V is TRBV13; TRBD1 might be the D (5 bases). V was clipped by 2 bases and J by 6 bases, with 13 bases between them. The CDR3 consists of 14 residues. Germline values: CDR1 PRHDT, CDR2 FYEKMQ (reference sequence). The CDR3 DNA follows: TGTGCCAGCAGCTTAAACCCCCGACAGCATGGCTACACCTTC. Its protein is CASSLNPRQHGYTF.

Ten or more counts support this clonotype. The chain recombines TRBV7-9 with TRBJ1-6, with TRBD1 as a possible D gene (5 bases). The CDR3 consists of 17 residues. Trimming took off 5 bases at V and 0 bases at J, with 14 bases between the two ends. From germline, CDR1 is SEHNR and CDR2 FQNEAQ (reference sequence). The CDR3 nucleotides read TGTGCCAGCAGCCGGGACGGTACGAGCTCCTATAATTCACCCCTCCACTTT. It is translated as CASSRDGTSSYNSPLHF. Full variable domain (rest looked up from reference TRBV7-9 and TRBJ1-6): DTGVSQNPRHKITKRGQNVTFRCDPISEHNRLYWYRQTLGQGPEFLTYFQNEAQLEKSRLLSDRFSAERPKGSFSTLEIQRTEQGDSAMYLCASSRDGTSSYNSPLHFGNGTRLTVT.

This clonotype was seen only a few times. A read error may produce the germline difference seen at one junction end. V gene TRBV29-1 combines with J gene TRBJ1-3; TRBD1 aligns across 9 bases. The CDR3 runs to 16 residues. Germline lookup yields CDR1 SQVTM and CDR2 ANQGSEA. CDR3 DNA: TGCAGCGTTGCGACCCTGACAGGGGGGTCTGGAAACGCCATATATTTT. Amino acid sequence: CSVATLTGGSGNAIYF.

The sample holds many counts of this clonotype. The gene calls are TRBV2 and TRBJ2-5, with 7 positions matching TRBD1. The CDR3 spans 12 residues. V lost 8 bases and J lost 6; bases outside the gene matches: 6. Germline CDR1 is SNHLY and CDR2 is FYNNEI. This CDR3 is CASHRGVKTQYF. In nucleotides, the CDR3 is TGTGCCAGCCACAGGGGAGTGAAGACCCAGTACTTC.

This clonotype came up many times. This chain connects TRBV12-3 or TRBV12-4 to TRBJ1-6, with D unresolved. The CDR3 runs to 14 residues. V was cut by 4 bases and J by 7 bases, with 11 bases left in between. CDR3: CASSYEGGNSPLHF. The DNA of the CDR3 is TGTGCCAGCAGTTATGAGGGTGGGAATTCACCCCTCCACTTT.

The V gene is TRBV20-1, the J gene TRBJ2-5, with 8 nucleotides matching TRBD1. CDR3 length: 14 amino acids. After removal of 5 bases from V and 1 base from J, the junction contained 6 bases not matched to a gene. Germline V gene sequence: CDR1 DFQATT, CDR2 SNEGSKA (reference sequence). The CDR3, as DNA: TGCAGTGCTGGGATGGGACAGGCCCAAGAGACCCAGTACTTC. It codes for CSAGMGQAQETQYF.

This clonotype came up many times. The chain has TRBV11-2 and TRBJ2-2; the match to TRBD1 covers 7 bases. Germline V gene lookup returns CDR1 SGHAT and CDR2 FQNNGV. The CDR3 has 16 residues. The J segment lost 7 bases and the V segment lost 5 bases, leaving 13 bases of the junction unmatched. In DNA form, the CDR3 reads TGTGCCAGCAGCGTACAGGGGACGTCGTTTCGCGGGGAGCTGTTTTTT. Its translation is CASSVQGTSFRGELFF.

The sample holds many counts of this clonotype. CDR3 DNA: TGTGCCAGCACCTCAGGGCTCCAAGAGACCCAGTACTTC. Its translation is CASTSGLQETQYF. The genes are TRBV7-2 and TRBJ2-5; the D gene is possibly TRBD1 (5 bases). The CDR3 sequence is 13 residues long. Trimming took 7 bases from V and 1 from J, leaving 10 bases between them. Looked up from germline, CDR1 is SGHTA and CDR2 is FQGNSA. Full variable domain (rest looked up from reference TRBV7-2 and TRBJ2-5): GAGVSQSPSNKVTEKGKDVELRCDPISGHTALYWYRQSLGQGLEFLIYFQGNSAPDKSGLPSDRFSAERTGGSVSTLTIQRTQQEDSAVYLCASTSGLQETQYFGPGTRLLVL.

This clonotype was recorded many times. This CDR3 reads CASSLTTSNTGELFF. The CDR3 nucleotides are TGTGCCAGCAGTTTAACGACTAGCAACACCGGGGAGCTGTTTTTT. The chain recombines TRBV12-3 or TRBV12-4 with TRBJ2-2; 7 bases agree with TRBD2. V shed 2 bases and J 2 bases; nucleotides not matched to a gene: 2. The CDR3 runs 15 residues.

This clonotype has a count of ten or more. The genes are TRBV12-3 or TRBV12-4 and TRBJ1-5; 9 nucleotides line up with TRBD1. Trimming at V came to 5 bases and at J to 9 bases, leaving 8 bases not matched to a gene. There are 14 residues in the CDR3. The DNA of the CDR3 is TGTGCCAGCAGTCACACAGGGGGCCGAGTGCCCCAGCATTTT. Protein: CASSHTGGRVPQHF.

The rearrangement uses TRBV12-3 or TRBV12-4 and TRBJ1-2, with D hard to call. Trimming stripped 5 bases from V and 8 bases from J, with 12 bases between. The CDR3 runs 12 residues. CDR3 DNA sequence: TGTGCCAGCAGTCCGGGTGGAGACGGCTACACCTTC. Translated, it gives CASSPGGDGYTF.

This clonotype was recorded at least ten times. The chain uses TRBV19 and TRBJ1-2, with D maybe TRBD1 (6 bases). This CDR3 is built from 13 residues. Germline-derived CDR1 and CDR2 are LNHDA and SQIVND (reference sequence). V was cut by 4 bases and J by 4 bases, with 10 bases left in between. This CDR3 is CASSSGQRYGYTF. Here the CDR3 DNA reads TGTGCCAGTAGTAGTGGACAGCGCTATGGCTACACCTTC.

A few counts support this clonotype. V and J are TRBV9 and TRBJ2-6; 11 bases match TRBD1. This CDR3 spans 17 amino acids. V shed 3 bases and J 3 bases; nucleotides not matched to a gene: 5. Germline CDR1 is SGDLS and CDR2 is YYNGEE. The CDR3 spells CASSADRGLDGANVLTF. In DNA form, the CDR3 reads TGTGCCAGCAGCGCGGACAGGGGGCTGGATGGGGCCAACGTCCTGACTTTC.

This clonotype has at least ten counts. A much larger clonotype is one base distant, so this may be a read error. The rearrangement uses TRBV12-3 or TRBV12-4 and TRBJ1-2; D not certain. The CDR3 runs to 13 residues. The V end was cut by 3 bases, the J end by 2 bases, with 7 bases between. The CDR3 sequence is CASSFDVNYGYTF. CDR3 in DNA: TGTGCCAGCAGTTTCGACGTAAACTATGGCTACACCTTC.

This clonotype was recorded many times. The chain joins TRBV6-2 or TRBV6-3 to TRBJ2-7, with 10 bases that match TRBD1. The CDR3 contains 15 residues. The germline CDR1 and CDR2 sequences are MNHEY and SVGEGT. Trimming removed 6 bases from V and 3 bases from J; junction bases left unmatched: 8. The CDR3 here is CASSGWDRGYYEQYF. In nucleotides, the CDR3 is TGTGCCAGCAGCGGTTGGGACAGGGGTTACTACGAGCAGTACTTC.

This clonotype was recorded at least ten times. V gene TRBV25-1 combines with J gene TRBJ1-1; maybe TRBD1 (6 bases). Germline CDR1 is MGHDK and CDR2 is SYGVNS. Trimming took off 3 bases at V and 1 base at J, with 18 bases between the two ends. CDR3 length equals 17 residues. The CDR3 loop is CASSEIFYRARNTEAFF. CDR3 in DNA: TGTGCCAGCAGTGAGATTTTTTACAGGGCGCGGAACACTGAAGCTTTCTTT.

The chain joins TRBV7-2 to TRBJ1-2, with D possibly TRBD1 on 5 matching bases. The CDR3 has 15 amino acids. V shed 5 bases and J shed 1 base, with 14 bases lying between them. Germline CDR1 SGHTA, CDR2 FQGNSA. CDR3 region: CASSPSVGDNYGYTF. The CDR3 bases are TGTGCCAGCAGCCCCAGTGTGGGGGATAACTATGGCTACACCTTC. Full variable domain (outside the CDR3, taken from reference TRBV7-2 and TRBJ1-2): GAGVSQSPSNKVTEKGKDVELRCDPISGHTALYWYRQSLGQGLEFLIYFQGNSAPDKSGLPSDRFSAERTGGSVSTLTIQRTQQEDSAVYLCASSPSVGDNYGYTFGSGTRLTVV.

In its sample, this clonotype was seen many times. The CDR3: CASSKETGAYEQYF. The CDR3 bases are TGTGCCAGCAGTAAAGAGACAGGGGCCTACGAGCAGTACTTC. This chain links TRBV12-3 or TRBV12-4 with TRBJ2-7; TRBD1 agrees at 8 bases. The V segment lost 5 bases and the J segment 2 bases; nucleotides outside the gene matches: 5. The CDR3 runs 14 residues.

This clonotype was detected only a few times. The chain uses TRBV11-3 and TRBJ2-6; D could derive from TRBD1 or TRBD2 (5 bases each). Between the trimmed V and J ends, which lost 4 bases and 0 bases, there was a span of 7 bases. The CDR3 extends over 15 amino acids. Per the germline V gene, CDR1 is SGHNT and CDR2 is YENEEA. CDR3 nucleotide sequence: TGTGCCAGCAGCTGGGGGTCCTCTGGGGCCAACGTCCTGACTTTC. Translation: CASSWGSSGANVLTF.

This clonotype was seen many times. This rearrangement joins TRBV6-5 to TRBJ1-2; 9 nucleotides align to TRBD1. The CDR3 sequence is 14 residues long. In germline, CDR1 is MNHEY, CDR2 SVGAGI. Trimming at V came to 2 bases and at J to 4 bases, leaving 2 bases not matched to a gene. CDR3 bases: TGTGCCAGCAGTTACGCGACAGGGGGCTATGGCTACACCTTC. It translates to CASSYATGGYGYTF.

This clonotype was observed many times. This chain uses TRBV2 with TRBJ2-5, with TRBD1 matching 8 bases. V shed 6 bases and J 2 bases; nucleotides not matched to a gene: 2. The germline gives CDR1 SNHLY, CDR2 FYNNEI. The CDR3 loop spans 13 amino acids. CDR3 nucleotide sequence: TGTGCCAGCAGCGGGGACAGGCAAGAGACCCAGTACTTC. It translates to CASSGDRQETQYF.